What follows is one TCR beta chain and its context. The antigen is unknown. The data were produced by immunoSEQ multiplex PCR, yet TCRdb's version contains in-frame clones alone and is incomplete. The sample contains about 33,000 clones, around 70% of which appear only once. These data come from a study of vaccination effects on CD4 cells after COVID-19. ViraFEST assay sequencing came after antigen-specific CD4+ T cells were expanded with viral peptide pools. Researchers isolated CD4+ T cells once approximately ten days of culture had elapsed. Subjects were given two BNT162b2 or mRNA-1273 vaccine doses. Study outcomes and limitations: Marked clonal contraction of both clone types appeared late after vaccination.

The CDR3 has 21 residues. The germline V and J ends were trimmed by 6 bases and 0 bases, with 27 bases remaining between them. Germline lookup yields CDR1 MNHEY and CDR2 SMNVEV (reference sequence). Sample: CD4+ T cells from PBMCs cultured with HCoV-229E spike peptides, taken after COVID-19 vaccination. This clonotype was obtained from a human donor who received a COVID-19 vaccine. This rearrangement joins TRBV27 to TRBJ2-6, with a tentative D call TRBD2 (6 bases). The CDR3 sequence is CASSPKWRVPSQSSGANVLTF. CDR3 in DNA: TGTGCCAGCAGCCCCAAATGGAGGGTCCCTTCTCAAAGCTCTGGGGCCAACGTCCTGACTTTC.